This paragraph reports one TCR beta chain. Its antigen is as yet unknown. Trimming took off 6 bases at V and 3 bases at J, with 16 bases between the two ends. The CDR3 has 14 residues. The germline gives CDR1 SGHDT, CDR2 YYEEEE. The sample comes from a study of T cell repertoires in cytomegalovirus infection. As for the study in general: The study used recently identified HLA-C-restricted and well-studied HLA-B-restricted CMV epitopes. CMV infection together with matching HLA type was indicated by public TCR beta signatures.

Each CDR3 protein is one row after TCRdb ran MiXCR on the reads. The sample contains more than 85,000 distinct CDR3 sequences, less than 30% of which appear only once. This sequence originates from a human donor in good health (CMV status not recorded). Some clones in this sample may be carry-over from other donors' samples. The material was CD8+ T cells from cultured PBMCs, obtained from culture after CMV antigen stimulation. The J gene is TRBJ2-7, the V gene TRBV5-6, with D unresolved. The CDR3 loop is CASTAPNTIYEQYF. The DNA of the CDR3 is TGTGCCAGCACCGCGCCCAACACCATCTACGAGCAGTACTTC.